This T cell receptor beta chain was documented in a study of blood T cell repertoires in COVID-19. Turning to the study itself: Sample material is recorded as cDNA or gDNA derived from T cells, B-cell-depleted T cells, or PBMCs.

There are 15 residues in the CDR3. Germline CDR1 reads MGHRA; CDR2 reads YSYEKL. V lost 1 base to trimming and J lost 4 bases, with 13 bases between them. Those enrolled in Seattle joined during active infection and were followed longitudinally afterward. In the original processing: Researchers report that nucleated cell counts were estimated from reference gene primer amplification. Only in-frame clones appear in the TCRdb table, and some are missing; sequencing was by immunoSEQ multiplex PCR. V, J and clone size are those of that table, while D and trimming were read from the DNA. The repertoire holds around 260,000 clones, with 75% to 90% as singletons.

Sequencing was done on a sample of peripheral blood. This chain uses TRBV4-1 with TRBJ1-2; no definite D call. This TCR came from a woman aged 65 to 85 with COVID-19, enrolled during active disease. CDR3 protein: CASSQAGNGGYGYTF. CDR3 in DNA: TGCGCCAGCAGCCAAGCTGGGAACGGAGGCTATGGCTACACCTTC.